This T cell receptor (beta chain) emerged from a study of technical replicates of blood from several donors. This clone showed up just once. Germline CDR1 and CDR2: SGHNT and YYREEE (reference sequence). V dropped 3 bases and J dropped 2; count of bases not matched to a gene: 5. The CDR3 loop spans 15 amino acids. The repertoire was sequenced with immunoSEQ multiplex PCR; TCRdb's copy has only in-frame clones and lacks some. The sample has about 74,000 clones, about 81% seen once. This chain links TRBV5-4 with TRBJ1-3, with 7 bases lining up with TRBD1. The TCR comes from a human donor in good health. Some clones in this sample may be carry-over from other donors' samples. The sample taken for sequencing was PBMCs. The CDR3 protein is CASSSGTAPGNTIYF. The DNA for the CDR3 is TGTGCCAGCAGCTCCGGGACAGCCCCTGGAAACACCATATATTTT.